These T cell receptor beta chains were read from a single sample in a study of cytomegalovirus exposure and HLA in healthy donors. Generated by immunoSEQ multiplex PCR, the TCRdb table keeps only in-frame clones and is missing some. The data hold approximately 140,000 clones, with about 60% observed a single time. Sequencing used PBMCs. These receptor sequences come from a woman aged 60-75 years in good health and CMV-seropositive. Both conserved end residues are part of each CDR3. A D gene is named only where the DNA matches it firmly. Clone size is stated in some rows and not others, as once, few, many or a class when expanded.

V	D	length	J	size	DNA	CDR3
TRBV29-1	.	13	TRBJ1-1	.	TGCAGCGGGAGTACGACAGTTAACACTGAAGCTTTCTTT	CSGSTTVNTEAFF
TRBV4-3	.	16	TRBJ1-6	.	TGCGCCAGCAGCCTTGGGGGGGCCCCAGATAATTCACCCCTCCACTTT	CASSLGGAPDNSPLHF
TRBV7-9	TRBD2	15	TRBJ2-5	.	TGTGCCAGCAGCCGCCGGGGAGGGACCCCAGAGACCCAGTACTTC	CASSRRGGTPETQYF
TRBV7-3	.	13	TRBJ2-3	.	TGTGCCAGCAGGGGCGGGGAAACAGATACGCAGTATTTT	CASRGGETDTQYF
TRBV28	TRBD1	15	TRBJ1-5	.	TGTGCCAGCAGTTTACAGGGGGCATTTAGACAGCCCCAGCATTTT	CASSLQGAFRQPQHF
TRBV5-4	.	15	TRBJ1-3	once	TGTGCCAGCAGCTCAGACGGACACTCTGGAAACACCATATATTTT	CASSSDGHSGNTIYF
TRBV5-4	TRBD1	13	TRBJ2-3	.	TGTGCCAGCGGTTACAGGGGGACAGATACGCAGTATTTT	CASGYRGTDTQYF
TRBV4-1	.	15	TRBJ2-3	few	TGCGCCAGCAGCCTAACAAACGGGTTCACAGATACGCAGTATTTT	CASSLTNGFTDTQYF
TRBV19	.	13	TRBJ2-7	.	TGTGCCAGTAGTACAATCCAGGGTTACGAGCAGTACTTC	CASSTIQGYEQYF
TRBV19	.	15	TRBJ1-5	.	TGTGCCAGTAGCCGAACGGCGGGGGTAGGTCAGCCCCAGCATTTT	CASSRTAGVGQPQHF
TRBV4-3	.	15	TRBJ1-3	once	TGCGCCAGCAGCCAAGACTCCGGGAAGGGAAACACCATATATTTT	CASSQDSGKGNTIYF
TRBV6-6	TRBD1	15	TRBJ1-2	.	TGTGCCAGCAGTGGCGGGGACAGGGGGCTAGGTGGCTACACCTTC	CASSGGDRGLGGYTF
TRBV28	TRBD1	15	TRBJ1-2	.	TGTGCCAGCAGCAACGATCAGGGGGCTCTTCATGGCTACACCTTC	CASSNDQGALHGYTF
TRBV7-9	.	12	TRBJ2-7	.	TGTGCCAGCAGCGGCGACTTATGGGAGCAGTACTTC	CASSGDLWEQYF
TRBV30	TRBD2	11	TRBJ2-7	.	TGTGCGGGCGGGAGGGGTGGCGGGCAGTACTTC	CAGGRGGGQYF
TRBV9	.	15	TRBJ2-3	few	TGTGCCAGCAGCGTAGGGCCAACCGGGACAGATACGCAGTATTTT	CASSVGPTGTDTQYF
TRBV27	.	20	TRBJ1-3	.	TGTGCCAGCAGTTCCCACCCTGACAGGCAGCAAACCCGGACGGGAAACACCATATATTTT	CASSSHPDRQQTRTGNTIYF
TRBV7-2	TRBD2	18	TRBJ2-3	.	TGTGCCAGCAGCTTAGCGGGCCTAGCGGGAGGGCCCAGGGATACGCAGTATTTT	CASSLAGLAGGPRDTQYF
TRBV5-1	TRBD2	15	TRBJ2-5	few	TGCGCCAGCAGCTTGGCTAGCGGGATTAGGGAGACCCAGTACTTC	CASSLASGIRETQYF
TRBV29-1	.	15	TRBJ1-2	.	TGCAGCGTTGAAGATTACGGGAGAGGCATCTATGGCTACACCTTC	CSVEDYGRGIYGYTF
TRBV5-4	.	13	TRBJ1-2	.	TGTGCCAGCAGCTTGGACAGTGTCTATGGCTACACCTTC	CASSLDSVYGYTF
TRBV5-6	.	11	TRBJ2-1	.	TGTGCCAGCAGCTCCGGGGTTGAGCAGTTCTTC	CASSSGVEQFF
TRBV5-1	.	14	TRBJ1-3	few	TGCGCCAGCAGAGTCGGAACAGGAGGAAACACCATATATTTT	CASRVGTGGNTIYF
TRBV4-1	TRBD1	14	TRBJ1-2	.	TGCGCCAGCAGCCAAGCGGACAGGCAGAATGGCTACACCTTC	CASSQADRQNGYTF
TRBV23-1	.	11	TRBJ2-1	.	TGCGCCAGCAGTCGAGCGTATGAGCAGTTCTTC	CASSRAYEQFF
TRBV9	.	15	TRBJ2-3	.	TGTGCCAGCAGCCGGGATCGGGTTGGATATAATACGCAGTATTTT	CASSRDRVGYNTQYF
TRBV18	TRBD2	18	TRBJ2-5	.	TGTGCCAGCTCACCACCGGAGCTAGCGGGAGGGCTTAGAGAGACCCAGTACTTC	CASSPPELAGGLRETQYF
TRBV18	.	12	TRBJ1-1	few	TGTGCCAGCTCACAGCGGGGCACTGAAGCTTTCTTT	CASSQRGTEAFF
TRBV28	TRBD1	16	TRBJ1-4	.	TGTGCCAGCAGAAGCCTGGACAGGGCAACTAATGAAAAACTGTTTTTT	CASRSLDRATNEKLFF
TRBV28	.	15	TRBJ1-4	.	TGTGCCAGCAGCCCCGGAGGGTCATCCAGAGAAAAACTGTTTTTT	CASSPGGSSREKLFF
TRBV5-1	TRBD1	15	TRBJ1-4	.	TGCGCCAGCAGCTTGCTGGGACAGGGGAGGGAAAAACTGTTTTTT	CASSLLGQGREKLFF
TRBV27	TRBD1	17	TRBJ1-1	.	TGTGCCAGCAGTTTCATCCGGGACAGGGGTATGGACACTGAAGCTTTCTTT	CASSFIRDRGMDTEAFF
TRBV6-1	.	14	TRBJ1-4	few	TGTGCCAGCAGTCTGTTCGCAACTAATGAAAAACTGTTTTTT	CASSLFATNEKLFF
TRBV5-4	TRBD2	15	TRBJ2-7	.	TGTGCCAGCAGCCGTGGTACGGGAGCGGGGAGGGAGCAGTACTTC	CASSRGTGAGREQYF
TRBV15	.	15	TRBJ2-2	few	TGTGCCACCAGCAGAGATAGTCGGAGCCCCGGGGAGCTGTTTTTT	CATSRDSRSPGELFF
TRBV5-5	.	14	TRBJ1-1	.	TGTGCCAGCAGCTTGGTACCCACGGACACTGAAGCTTTCTTT	CASSLVPTDTEAFF
TRBV11-2	TRBD2	17	TRBJ2-7	few	TGTGCCAGCAGCCCGGGACTAGCGCATCTCAACTCCTACGAGCAGTACTTC	CASSPGLAHLNSYEQYF
TRBV28	.	13	TRBJ1-3	.	TGTGCCAGCAGTCCGGGGGGGAGGAACACCATATATTTT	CASSPGGRNTIYF
TRBV4-1	.	14	TRBJ1-2	few	TGCGCCAGCAGCCAAGATCTGGCGGGAGGGCGCTACACCTTC	CASSQDLAGGRYTF
TRBV28	TRBD1	15	TRBJ1-4	.	TGTGCCAGCAGAGAACAGGGGGCCTATAATGAAAAACTGTTTTTT	CASREQGAYNEKLFF
TRBV11-2	.	16	TRBJ2-3	.	TGTGCCAGCAGCTTAGGCACAGATTATAGGGGAGATACGCAGTATTTT	CASSLGTDYRGDTQYF
TRBV5-1	.	16	TRBJ1-2	.	TGCGCCAGCAGCTTGGGGGGCCGAAGCCGTAACTATGGCTACACCTTC	CASSLGGRSRNYGYTF
TRBV9	TRBD1	14	TRBJ2-5	.	TGTGCCAGCAGCCCGGGACAGATCCAAGAGACCCAGTACTTC	CASSPGQIQETQYF
TRBV19	.	14	TRBJ2-7	.	TGTGCCAGTAGTACCCAGGGGTATTCCTACGAGCAGTACTTC	CASSTQGYSYEQYF
TRBV7-8	TRBD1	14	TRBJ2-7	.	TGTGCCAGCAGCGCAAACACAGGGGCCGACGAGCAGTACTTC	CASSANTGADEQYF
TRBV11-2	.	12	TRBJ2-7	once	TGTGCCAGCAGCTTAGGGGGAGGCGAGCAGTACTTC	CASSLGGGEQYF
TRBV10-3	.	13	TRBJ1-1	.	TGTGCCACCGCAGACAGACTGAACACTGAAGCTTTCTTT	CATADRLNTEAFF
TRBV28	.	13	TRBJ2-1	.	TGTGCCAGCAGCGGGACTTTATACAATGAGCAGTTCTTC	CASSGTLYNEQFF
TRBV10-1	TRBD1	15	TRBJ2-7	.	TGCGCCAGCAGTGAGTCCGGGACAGCCTCCTACGAGCAGTACTTC	CASSESGTASYEQYF
TRBV5-1	TRBD2	15	TRBJ2-3	.	TGCGCCAGCAGCCACGAAGCGGGACCCCCAGATACGCAGTATTTT	CASSHEAGPPDTQYF
TRBV29-1	.	15	TRBJ2-1	.	TGCAGCGTGGCGGGACTTCCGAGCTTCTACAATGAGCAGTTCTTC	CSVAGLPSFYNEQFF
TRBV5-3	TRBD1	16	TRBJ2-5	.	TGTGCCAGAAGCTTGGCCTCGGACAGGGGTCAAGAGACCCAGTACTTC	CARSLASDRGQETQYF
TRBV30	.	13	TRBJ2-2	.	TGTGCCTGGAGCAGCTCGCGGTTCGGGGAGCTGTTTTTT	CAWSSSRFGELFF
TRBV5-4	.	15	TRBJ2-2	few	TGTGCCAGCACCGACCTGGAGACGAACACCGGGGAGCTGTTTTTT	CASTDLETNTGELFF
TRBV6-5	.	16	TRBJ1-2	.	TGTGCCAGCAGTTACGTCGTCGGCAGGGAATTGTATGGCTACACCTTC	CASSYVVGRELYGYTF
TRBV7-3	.	15	TRBJ2-1	.	TGTGCCAGCAGCTTAATACTAGCTGCCTACAATGAGCAGTTCTTC	CASSLILAAYNEQFF
TRBV18	TRBD1	17	TRBJ2-7	.	TGTGCCAGCTCCCCGGGACAGGGAAGTCGGTGGCTGGTCGAGCAGTACTTC	CASSPGQGSRWLVEQYF
TRBV6-5	.	14	TRBJ1-6	.	TGTGCCAGCAGTTACGTGGGAGGTAATTCACCCCTCCACTTT	CASSYVGGNSPLHF
TRBV28	.	12	TRBJ1-2	.	TGTGCCAGCATCAACAACGGGTATGGCTACACCTTC	CASINNGYGYTF